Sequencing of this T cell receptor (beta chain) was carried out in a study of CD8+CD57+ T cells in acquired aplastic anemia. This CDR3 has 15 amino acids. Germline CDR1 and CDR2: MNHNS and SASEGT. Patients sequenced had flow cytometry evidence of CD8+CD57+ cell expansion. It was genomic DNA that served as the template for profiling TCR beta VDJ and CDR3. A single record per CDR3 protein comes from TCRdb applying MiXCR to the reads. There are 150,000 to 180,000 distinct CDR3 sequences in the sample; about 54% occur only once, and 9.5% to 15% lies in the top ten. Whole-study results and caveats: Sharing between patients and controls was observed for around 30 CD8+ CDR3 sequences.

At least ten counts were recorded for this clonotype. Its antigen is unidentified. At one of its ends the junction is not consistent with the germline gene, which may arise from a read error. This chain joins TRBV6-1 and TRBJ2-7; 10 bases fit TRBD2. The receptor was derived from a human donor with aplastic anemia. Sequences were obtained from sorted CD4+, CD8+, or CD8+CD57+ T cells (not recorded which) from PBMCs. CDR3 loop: CASCDGLAASYEQYF. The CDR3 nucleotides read TGTGCCAGCTGCGACGGACTAGCGGCATCCTATGAGCAGTACTTC.